This section outlines one T cell receptor (beta chain) sequence together with its context. The CDR3 sequence is 15 residues long. CDR1 is MNHEY and CDR2 is SVGEGT in the germline V gene. Trimming shortened V by 0 bases and J by 2 bases, and 11 bases separated the two germline ends. The record originates from a study of blood T cell repertoires in COVID-19. Overall study: The study drew acute and convalescent COVID-19 samples from the United States, Italy and Spain. T cells, B-cell-depleted T cells, or PBMCs supplied cDNA or gDNA.

As handled by the study authors: Using reference gene primer amplification, nucleated cell counts were estimated. Repertoires were generated with immunoSEQ multiplex PCR, while TCRdb's copy carries only in-frame clones and drops some. V and J calls and clone size are copied from that table; D and trimming were computed from the DNA. This repertoire shows a few hundred thousand clones, about 90% found once; its top ten account for under 8%. This chain joins TRBV6-2 or TRBV6-3 and TRBJ2-7, with D maybe TRBD2 (6 bases). The receptor was isolated from a man aged 18 to 30 who had recovered from COVID-19. The sequencing input was peripheral blood. DNA of the CDR3: TGTGCCAGCAGTTACTCCTTGGACTATCCCTACGAGCAGTACTTC. Its protein is CASSYSLDYPYEQYF.